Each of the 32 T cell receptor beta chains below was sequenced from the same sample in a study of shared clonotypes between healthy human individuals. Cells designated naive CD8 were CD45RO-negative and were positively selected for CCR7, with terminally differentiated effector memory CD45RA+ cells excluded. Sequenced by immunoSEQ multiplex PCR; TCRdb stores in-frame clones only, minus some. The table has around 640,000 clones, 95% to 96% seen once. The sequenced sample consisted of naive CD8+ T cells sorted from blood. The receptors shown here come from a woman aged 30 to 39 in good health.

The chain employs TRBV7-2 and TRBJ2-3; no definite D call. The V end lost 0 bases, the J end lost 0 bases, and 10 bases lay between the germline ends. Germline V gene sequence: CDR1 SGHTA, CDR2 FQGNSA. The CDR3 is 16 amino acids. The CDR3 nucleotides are TGTGCCAGCAGCTTAGCCGACTCGCACAGCACAGATACGCAGTATTTT. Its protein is CASSLADSHSTDTQYF. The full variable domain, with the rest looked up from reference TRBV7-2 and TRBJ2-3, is GAGVSQSPSNKVTEKGKDVELRCDPISGHTALYWYRQSLGQGLEFLIYFQGNSAPDKSGLPSDRFSAERTGGSVSTLTIQRTQQEDSAVYLCASSLADSHSTDTQYFGPGTRLTVL.

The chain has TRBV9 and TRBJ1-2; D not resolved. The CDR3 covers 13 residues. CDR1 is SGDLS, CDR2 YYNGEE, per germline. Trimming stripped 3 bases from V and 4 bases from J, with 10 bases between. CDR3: CASSGSGFYGYTF. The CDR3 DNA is TGTGCCAGCAGCGGATCCGGCTTCTATGGCTACACCTTC. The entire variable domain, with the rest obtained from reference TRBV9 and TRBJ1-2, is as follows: DSGVTQTPKHLITATGQRVTLRCSPRSGDLSVYWYQQSLDQGLQFLIQYYNGEERAKGNILERFSAQQFPDLHSELNLSSLELGDSALYFCASSGSGFYGYTFGSGTRLTVV.

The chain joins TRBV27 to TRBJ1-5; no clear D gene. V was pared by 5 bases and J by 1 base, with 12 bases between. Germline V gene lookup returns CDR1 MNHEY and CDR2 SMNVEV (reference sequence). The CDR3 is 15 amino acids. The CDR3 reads CASSPMSISNQPQHF. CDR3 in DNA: TGTGCCAGCAGTCCTATGTCGATCAGCAATCAGCCCCAGCATTTT.

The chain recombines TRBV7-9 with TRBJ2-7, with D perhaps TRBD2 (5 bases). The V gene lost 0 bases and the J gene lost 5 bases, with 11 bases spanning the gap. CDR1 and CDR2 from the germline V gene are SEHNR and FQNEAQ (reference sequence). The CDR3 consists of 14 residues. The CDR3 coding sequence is TGTGCCAGCAGCTTAGCGCTGGCCGGGAACGAGCAGTACTTC. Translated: CASSLALAGNEQYF.

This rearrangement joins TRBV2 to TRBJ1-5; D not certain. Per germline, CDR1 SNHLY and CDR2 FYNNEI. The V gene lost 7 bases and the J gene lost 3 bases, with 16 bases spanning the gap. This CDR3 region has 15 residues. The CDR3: CASKAEKWHNQPQHF. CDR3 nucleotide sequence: TGTGCCAGCAAGGCGGAGAAATGGCACAATCAGCCCCAGCATTTT. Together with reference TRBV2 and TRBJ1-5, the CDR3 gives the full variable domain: EPEVTQTPSHQVTQMGQEVILRCVPISNHLYFYWYRQILGQKVEFLVSFYNNEISEKSEIFDDQFSVERPDGSNFTLKIRSTKLEDSAMYFCASKAEKWHNQPQHFGDGTRLSIL.

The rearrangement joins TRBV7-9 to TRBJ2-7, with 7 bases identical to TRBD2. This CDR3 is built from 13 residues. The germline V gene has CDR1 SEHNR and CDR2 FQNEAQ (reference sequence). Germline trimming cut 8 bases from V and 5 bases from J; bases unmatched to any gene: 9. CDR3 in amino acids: CASLGGPTNEQYF. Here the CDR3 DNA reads TGTGCCAGCTTGGGAGGGCCAACTAACGAGCAGTACTTC.

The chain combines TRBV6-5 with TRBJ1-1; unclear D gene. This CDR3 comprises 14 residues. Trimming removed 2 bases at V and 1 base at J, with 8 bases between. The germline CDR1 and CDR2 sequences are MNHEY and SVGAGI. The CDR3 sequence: CASSYTGKNTEAFF. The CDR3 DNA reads TGTGCCAGCAGTTACACGGGGAAGAACACTGAAGCTTTCTTT.

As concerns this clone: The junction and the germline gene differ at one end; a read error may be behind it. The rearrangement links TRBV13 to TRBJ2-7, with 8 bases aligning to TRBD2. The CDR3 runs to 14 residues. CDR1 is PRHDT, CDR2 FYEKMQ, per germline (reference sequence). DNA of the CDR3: TGTGCCAGCAGCGTAGGTCTGACTAGCGACGAGCAGTACTTC. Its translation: CASSVGLTSDEQYF.

CDR3 bases: TGCGCCAGCAGCCCCGAGGCCGCGACAGGCCCCTACGAGCAGTACTTC. Protein product: CASSPEAATGPYEQYF. The chain couples TRBV5-1 to TRBJ2-7, with a tentative D call TRBD1 (6 bases). V was clipped by 4 bases and J by 2 bases, with 19 bases between them. CDR3 length: 16 amino acids. Germline CDR1 and CDR2: SGHRS and YFSETQ.

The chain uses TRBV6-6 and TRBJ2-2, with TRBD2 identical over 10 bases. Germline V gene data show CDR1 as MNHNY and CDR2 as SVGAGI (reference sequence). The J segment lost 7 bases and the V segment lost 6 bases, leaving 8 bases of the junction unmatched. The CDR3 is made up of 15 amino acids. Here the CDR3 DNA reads TGTGCCAGCAGCCTAGCGGGAGAGAGAGTCGGGGAGCTGTTTTTT. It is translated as CASSLAGERVGELFF.

The CDR3 region has the DNA TGTGCCAGCAGCCCATATGGCTGGAGTAGCGACGAGCAGTACTTC. Translated, it gives CASSPYGWSSDEQYF. This chain joins TRBV9 and TRBJ2-7; D might be TRBD2 (5 bases). V was shortened by 4 bases and J by 5 bases, with 19 bases between the two germline ends. Germline V lookup: CDR1 SGDLS, CDR2 YYNGEE. The CDR3 sequence is 15 residues long.

In nucleotides, the CDR3 is TGCAGCGTTGGTCTTAGCTTCAGGGTTTCCACTGAAGCTTTCTTT. Protein: CSVGLSFRVSTEAFF. V and J are TRBV29-1 and TRBJ1-1, with a weak D call TRBD1 (5 bases). This CDR3 has 15 amino acids. Trimming took 4 bases from V and 4 from J, leaving 19 bases between them. Germline CDR1 SQVTM, CDR2 ANQGSEA.

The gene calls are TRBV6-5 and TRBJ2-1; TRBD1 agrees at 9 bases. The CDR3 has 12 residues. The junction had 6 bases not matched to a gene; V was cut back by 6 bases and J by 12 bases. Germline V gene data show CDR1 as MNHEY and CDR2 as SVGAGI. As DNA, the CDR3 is TGTGCCAGCAGCATAGACAGGGGGTCGCAGTTCTTC. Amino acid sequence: CASSIDRGSQFF.

In DNA form, the CDR3 reads TGTGCCAGCAGCTCCCAAGGGCGGGGGTACAATTACAATGAGCAGTTCTTC. This encodes CASSSQGRGYNYNEQFF. The chain joins TRBV11-2 to TRBJ2-1, with 7 positions matching TRBD2. The V gene's germline CDR1 is SGHAT and CDR2 FQNNGV. The CDR3 loop spans 17 amino acids. V lost 4 bases to trimming and J lost 4 bases; unmatched junction nucleotides: 13.

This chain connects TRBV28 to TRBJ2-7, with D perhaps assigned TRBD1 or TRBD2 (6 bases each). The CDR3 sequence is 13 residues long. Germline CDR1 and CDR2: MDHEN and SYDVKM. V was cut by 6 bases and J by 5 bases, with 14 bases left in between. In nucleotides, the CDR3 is TGTGCCAGCAGAACAGGGCCGGGAGACGAGCAGTACTTC. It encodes CASRTGPGDEQYF.

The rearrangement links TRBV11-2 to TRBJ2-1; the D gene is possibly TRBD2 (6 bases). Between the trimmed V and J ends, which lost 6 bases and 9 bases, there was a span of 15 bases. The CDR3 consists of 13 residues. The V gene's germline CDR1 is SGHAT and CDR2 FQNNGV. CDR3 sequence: CASSPGTPSEQFF. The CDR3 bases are TGTGCCAGCAGTCCCGGGACTCCCAGTGAGCAGTTCTTC.

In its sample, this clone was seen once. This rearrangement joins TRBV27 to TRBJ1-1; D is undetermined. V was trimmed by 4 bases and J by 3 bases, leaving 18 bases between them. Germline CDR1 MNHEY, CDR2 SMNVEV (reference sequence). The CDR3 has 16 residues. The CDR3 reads CASSYDKPTGYTEAFF. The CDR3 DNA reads TGTGCCAGCAGTTACGACAAACCAACGGGGTACACTGAAGCTTTCTTT.

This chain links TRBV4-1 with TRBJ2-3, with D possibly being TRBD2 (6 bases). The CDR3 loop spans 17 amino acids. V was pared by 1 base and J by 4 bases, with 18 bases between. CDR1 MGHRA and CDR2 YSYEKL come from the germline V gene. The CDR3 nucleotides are TGCGCCAGCAGCCAAGTTCTAGCCGGGAGCGGCCCAGATACGCAGTATTTT. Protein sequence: CASSQVLAGSGPDTQYF.

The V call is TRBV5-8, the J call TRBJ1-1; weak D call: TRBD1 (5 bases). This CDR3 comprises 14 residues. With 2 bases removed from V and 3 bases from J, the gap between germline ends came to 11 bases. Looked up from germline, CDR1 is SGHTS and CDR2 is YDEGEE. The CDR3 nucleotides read TGTGCCAGCAGCTTCCCGGGGCCATACACTGAAGCTTTCTTT. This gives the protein CASSFPGPYTEAFF. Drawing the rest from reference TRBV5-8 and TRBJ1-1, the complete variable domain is EAGVTQSPTHLIKTRGQQATLRCSPISGHTSVYWYQQALGLGLQFLLWYDEGEERNRGNFPPRFSGRQFPNYSSELNVNALELEDSALYLCASSFPGPYTEAFFGQGTRLTVV.

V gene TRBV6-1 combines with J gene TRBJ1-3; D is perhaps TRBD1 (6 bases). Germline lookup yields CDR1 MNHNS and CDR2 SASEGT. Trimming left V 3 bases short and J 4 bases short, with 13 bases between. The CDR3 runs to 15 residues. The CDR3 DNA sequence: TGTGCCAGCAGTGACGGCACAGGGTTCGGAAACACCATATATTTT. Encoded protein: CASSDGTGFGNTIYF.

The CDR3: CASRRDGSYEQYF. CDR3 nucleotide sequence: TGCGCCAGCAGGCGGGACGGGTCCTACGAGCAGTACTTC. The genes are TRBV5-1 and TRBJ2-7, with D maybe TRBD2 (6 bases). Germline V gene data show CDR1 as SGHRS and CDR2 as YFSETQ. The CDR3 loop spans 13 amino acids. Trimming pared 5 bases from V and 1 base from J, leaving 10 bases between. Drawing the rest from reference TRBV5-1 and TRBJ2-7, the complete variable domain is KAGVTQTPRYLIKTRGQQVTLSCSPISGHRSVSWYQQTPGQGLQFLFEYFSETQRNKGNFPGRFSGRQFSNSRSEMNVSTLELGDSALYLCASRRDGSYEQYFGPGTRLTVT.

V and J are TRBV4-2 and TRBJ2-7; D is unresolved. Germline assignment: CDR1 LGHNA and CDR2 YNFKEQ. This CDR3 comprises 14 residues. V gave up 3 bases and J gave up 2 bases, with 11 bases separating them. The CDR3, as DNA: TGTGCCAGCAGCCAGGAGAAGAGGCCCTACGAGCAGTACTTC. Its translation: CASSQEKRPYEQYF.

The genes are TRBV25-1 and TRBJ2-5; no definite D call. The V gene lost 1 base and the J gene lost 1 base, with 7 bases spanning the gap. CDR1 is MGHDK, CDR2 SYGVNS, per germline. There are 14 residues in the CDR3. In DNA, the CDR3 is TGTGCCAGCAGTGAATTGGGCAGCCAAGAGACCCAGTACTTC. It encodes CASSELGSQETQYF.

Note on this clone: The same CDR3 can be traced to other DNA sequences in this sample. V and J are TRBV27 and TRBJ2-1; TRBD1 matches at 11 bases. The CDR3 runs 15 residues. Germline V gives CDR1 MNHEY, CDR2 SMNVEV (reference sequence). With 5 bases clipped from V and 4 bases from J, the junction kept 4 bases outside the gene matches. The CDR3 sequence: CASSPGTGGYNEQFF. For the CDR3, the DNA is TGTGCCAGCAGTCCCGGGACAGGGGGATACAATGAGCAGTTCTTC.

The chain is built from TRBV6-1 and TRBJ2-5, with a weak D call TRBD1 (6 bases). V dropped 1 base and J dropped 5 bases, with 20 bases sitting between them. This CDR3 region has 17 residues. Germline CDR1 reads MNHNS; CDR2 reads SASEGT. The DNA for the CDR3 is TGTGCCAGCAGTGAAGGTCCGTACAGGGTTCACTGGGAGACCCAGTACTTC. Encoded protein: CASSEGPYRVHWETQYF.

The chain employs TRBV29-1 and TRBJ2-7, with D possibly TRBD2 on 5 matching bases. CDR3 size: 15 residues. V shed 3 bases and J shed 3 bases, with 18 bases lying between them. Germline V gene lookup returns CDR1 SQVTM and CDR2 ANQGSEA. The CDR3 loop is CSVEAGPDFGYEQYF. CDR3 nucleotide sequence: TGCAGCGTTGAGGCCGGCCCGGACTTCGGCTACGAGCAGTACTTC.

The CDR3 nucleotides read TGTGCCAGCAGGAATACCGGGACAGGGGATGGCTACACCTTC. Translation gives CASRNTGTGDGYTF. The V gene is TRBV2, the J gene TRBJ1-2; 10 nucleotides line up with TRBD1. V was pared by 6 bases and J by 6 bases, with 7 bases of the junction left unmatched. In germline, CDR1 is SNHLY, CDR2 FYNNEI. The CDR3 extends over 14 amino acids. Supplemented by reference TRBV2 and TRBJ1-2, the full variable domain reads EPEVTQTPSHQVTQMGQEVILRCVPISNHLYFYWYRQILGQKVEFLVSFYNNEISEKSEIFDDQFSVERPDGSNFTLKIRSTKLEDSAMYFCASRNTGTGDGYTFGSGTRLTVV.

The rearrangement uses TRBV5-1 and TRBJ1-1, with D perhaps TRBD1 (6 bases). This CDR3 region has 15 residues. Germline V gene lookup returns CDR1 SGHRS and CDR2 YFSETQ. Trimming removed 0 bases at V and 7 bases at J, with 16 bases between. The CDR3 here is CASSLGPGASGEAFF. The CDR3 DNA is TGCGCCAGCAGCTTGGGGCCGGGGGCGAGCGGTGAAGCTTTCTTT.

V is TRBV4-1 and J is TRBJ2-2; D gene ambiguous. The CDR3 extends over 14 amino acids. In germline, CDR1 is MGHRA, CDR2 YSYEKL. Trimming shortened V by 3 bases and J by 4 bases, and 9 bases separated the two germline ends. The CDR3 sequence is CASSHGIFTGELFF. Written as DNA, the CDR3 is TGCGCCAGCAGCCACGGTATTTTCACCGGGGAGCTGTTTTTT.

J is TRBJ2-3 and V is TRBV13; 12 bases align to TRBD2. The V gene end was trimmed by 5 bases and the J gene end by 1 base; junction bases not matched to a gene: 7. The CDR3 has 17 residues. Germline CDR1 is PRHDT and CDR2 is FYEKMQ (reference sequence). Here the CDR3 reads CASSPGTSGLRTDTQYF. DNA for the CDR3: TGTGCCAGCAGCCCGGGGACTAGCGGGCTACGCACAGATACGCAGTATTTT.

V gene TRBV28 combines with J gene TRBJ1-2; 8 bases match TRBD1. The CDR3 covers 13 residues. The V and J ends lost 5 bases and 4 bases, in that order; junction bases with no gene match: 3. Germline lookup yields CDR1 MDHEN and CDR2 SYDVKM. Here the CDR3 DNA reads TGTGCCAGCAGTGGACAGGGAGGCTATGGCTACACCTTC. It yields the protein CASSGQGGYGYTF.

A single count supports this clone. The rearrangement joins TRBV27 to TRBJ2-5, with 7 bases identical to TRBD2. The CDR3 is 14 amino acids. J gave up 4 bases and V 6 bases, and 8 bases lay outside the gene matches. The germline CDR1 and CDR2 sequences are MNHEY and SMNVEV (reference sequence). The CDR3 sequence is CASSPWGGRETQYF. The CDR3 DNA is TGTGCCAGCAGCCCGTGGGGCGGGAGAGAGACCCAGTACTTC.